The sequence of this TCR beta chain was determined in a study of regulatory and conventional T cells in RAG deficiency. On this clone itself: Its target is not known.

Whole-study results and caveats: Treg unique TCR beta sequences were approximately 100-fold fewer in Omenn syndrome and CID/AS patients than controls. Shannon entropy fell and Simpson indices rose in RAG-deficient patients.

The V and J ends lost 3 bases and 2 bases, in that order; junction bases with no gene match: 3. The germline gives CDR1 SEHNR, CDR2 FQNEAQ (reference sequence). This CDR3 has 14 residues. Measured with immunoSEQ multiplex PCR; TCRdb has only the in-frame clones, and not every one. The repertoire includes roughly 32,000 clones, 70% to 90% of them detected once, and 12% to 15% sits in the top ten. Another study also made use of these data, one on regulatory T cells. According to that study: The primer mix had 52 TRBV and 13 TRBJ primers.

The sequencing input was CD8+ T cells sorted from blood. The TCR sequence derives from a human donor in good health. J is TRBJ1-2 and V is TRBV7-9; 7 bases agree with TRBD1. The DNA for the CDR3 is TGTGCCAGCAGCTTCACAGGGGAGAACTATGGCTACACCTTC. Protein sequence: CASSFTGENYGYTF.